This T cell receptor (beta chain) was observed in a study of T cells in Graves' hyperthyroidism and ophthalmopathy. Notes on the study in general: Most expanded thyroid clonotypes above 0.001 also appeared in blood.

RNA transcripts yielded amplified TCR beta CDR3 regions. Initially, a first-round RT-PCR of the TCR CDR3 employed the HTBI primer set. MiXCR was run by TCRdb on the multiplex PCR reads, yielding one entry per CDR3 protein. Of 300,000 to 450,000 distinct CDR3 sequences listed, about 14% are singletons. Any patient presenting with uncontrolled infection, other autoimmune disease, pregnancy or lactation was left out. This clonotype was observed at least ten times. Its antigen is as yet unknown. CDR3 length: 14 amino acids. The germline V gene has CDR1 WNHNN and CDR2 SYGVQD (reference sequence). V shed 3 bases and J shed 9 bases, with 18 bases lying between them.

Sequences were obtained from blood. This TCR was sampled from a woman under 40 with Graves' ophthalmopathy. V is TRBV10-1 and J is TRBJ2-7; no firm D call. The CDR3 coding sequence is TGCGCCAGCAGTGAAGGACCGATGGAGTTGGTGCAGTACTTC. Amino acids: CASSEGPMELVQYF.